One and the same sample provided the 26 T cell receptor beta chains below, sequenced in a study of cytomegalovirus exposure and HLA in healthy donors. The PCR employed 60 Vbeta primers together with 13 Jbeta primers. The method was immunoSEQ multiplex PCR; TCRdb's version includes in-frame clones alone and lacks a portion of them. This repertoire shows roughly 100,000 clones, roughly 70% found once; its top ten account for less than 15%. The sequencing input was PBMCs. These receptors came from a woman in her forties or fifties in good health and CMV-seropositive.

J is TRBJ2-1 and V is TRBV28, with D tentatively TRBD2 (6 bases). With 5 bases removed from V and 0 bases from J, the gap between germline ends came to 17 bases. CDR1 MDHEN and CDR2 SYDVKM come from the germline V gene. The CDR3 is 17 amino acids. CDR3 nucleotide sequence: TGTGCCAGCAGTCCTAGTCCCCTCGGGAGCTCCTACAATGAGCAGTTCTTC. Amino acids: CASSPSPLGSSYNEQFF.

The chain carries TRBV6-6 and TRBJ1-1; unclear D gene. V shed 0 bases and J shed 0 bases, with 8 bases lying between them. The CDR3 length is 15 residues. Per germline, CDR1 MNHNY and CDR2 SVGAGI (reference sequence). The CDR3 DNA reads as TGTGCCAGCAGTTACTCGCGGGTCGTGAACACTGAAGCTTTCTTT. It specifies CASSYSRVVNTEAFF.

This sequence joins TRBV28 and TRBJ2-6; 9 positions agree with TRBD2. This CDR3 has 18 amino acids. Germline assignment: CDR1 MDHEN and CDR2 SYDVKM. V shed 7 bases, J shed 0 bases, and the junction held 10 bases outside the gene matches. The CDR3 region is CASTLSGRWDSGANVLTF. The DNA of the CDR3 is TGTGCCAGCACCCTAAGCGGGAGGTGGGACTCTGGGGCCAACGTCCTGACTTTC.

V gene TRBV23-1 combines with J gene TRBJ2-7; 8 bases map to TRBD2. TRBV23-1 is designated an ORF whose function remains uncertain. V lost 4 bases to trimming and J lost 2 bases; unmatched junction nucleotides: 7. This CDR3 has 15 residues. The CDR3 reads CASSPHGGGTYEQYF. The CDR3, as DNA: TGCGCCAGCAGTCCACACGGGGGGGGTACCTACGAGCAGTACTTC.

The chain has TRBV4-1 and TRBJ2-2; TRBD2 matches 7 bases. Germline V CDR1 and CDR2: MGHRA, YSYEKL. V was pared by 4 bases and J by 5 bases, with 13 bases of the junction left unmatched. The CDR3 runs 17 residues. The CDR3 loop is CASSRPGLGLVTGELFF. CDR3 nucleotide sequence: TGCGCCAGCAGCCGGCCAGGGCTCGGACTAGTTACCGGGGAGCTGTTTTTT.

V and J are TRBV28 and TRBJ1-5; weak D call: TRBD1 (6 bases). CDR3 size: 13 residues. Trimming pared 7 bases from V and 0 bases from J, leaving 7 bases between. Per germline, CDR1 MDHEN and CDR2 SYDVKM. CDR3 nucleotide sequence: TGTGCCAGCATAGGGGGTAGCAATCAGCCCCAGCATTTT. Translating gives CASIGGSNQPQHF. The full variable domain, in which reference TRBV28 and TRBJ1-5 provide the parts outside the CDR3, is DVKVTQSSRYLVKRTGEKVFLECVQDMDHENMFWYRQDPGLGLRLIYFSYDVKMKEKGDIPEGYSVSREKKERFSLILESASTNQTSMYLCASIGGSNQPQHFGDGTRLSIL.

In the case of this clone: Its ends do not fully match the called genes, so a read error is possible. The CDR3 spells CSSSLNRDTGIGNQPQHF. The CDR3 DNA reads as TGTTCCAGCAGCTTAAACCGGGACACTGGGATCGGCAATCAGCCCCAGCATTTT. This rearrangement joins TRBV7-9 to TRBJ1-5, with D tentatively TRBD1 (6 bases). Looked up from germline, CDR1 is SEHNR and CDR2 is FQNEAQ (reference sequence). The CDR3 has 18 residues.

The CDR3 spells CASSLYPRGNGTDTQYF. The CDR3 bases are TGTGCCAGCAGCTTATACCCTCGCGGGAATGGCACAGATACGCAGTATTTT. The V and J genes are TRBV11-2 and TRBJ2-3, with a possible D match to TRBD2 (6 bases). V was clipped by 2 bases and J by 1 base, with 16 bases between them. Germline V gene sequence: CDR1 SGHAT, CDR2 FQNNGV. The CDR3 is 17 residues long.

Only a few counts were recorded for this clone. Its ends do not fully match the called genes, so a read error is possible. The chain employs TRBV7-7 and TRBJ2-1, with 7 bases identical to TRBD2. Germline V CDR1 and CDR2: SSHAT, FNYEAQ (reference sequence). This CDR3 contains 16 residues. The CDR3 loop reads CASSLDASGDVNEQFF. CDR3 sequence (DNA): TGTGCTAGCAGCTTAGATGCTAGCGGAGATGTAAATGAGCAGTTCTTC. Full variable domain (missing parts from reference TRBV7-7 and TRBJ2-1): GAGVSQSPRYKVTKRGQDVTLRCDPISSHATLYWYQQALGQGPEFLTYFNYEAQPDKSGLPSDRFSAERPEGSISTLTIQRTEQRDSAMYRCASSLDASGDVNEQFFGPGTRLTVL.

Note on this clone: The junction departs from germline at one end; a sequencing error may be responsible. The J gene is TRBJ1-2, the V gene TRBV2, with a tentative D call TRBD1 (5 bases). The CDR3 contains 13 residues. Germline V gene sequence: CDR1 SNHLY, CDR2 FYNNEI. The CDR3 DNA reads as TGTGCCAGCAGCGAAGGAGCGGGACATGGCTACACCTTC. Translation gives CASSEGAGHGYTF.

The chain links TRBV11-2 to TRBJ1-2; no definite D call. Germline CDR1 SGHAT, CDR2 FQNNGV. The CDR3 consists of 14 residues. Trimming left V 1 base short and J 4 bases short, with 10 bases between. CDR3 residues: CASSLAPEIYGYTF. The DNA for the CDR3 is TGTGCCAGCAGCTTAGCCCCAGAAATCTATGGCTACACCTTC.

This chain links TRBV28 with TRBJ1-2; D not certain. The CDR3 runs 12 residues. V was trimmed by 8 bases and J by 3 bases, leaving 10 bases between them. Germline V CDR1 and CDR2: MDHEN, SYDVKM. Here the CDR3 reads CASAPGYYGYTF. CDR3 DNA sequence: TGTGCCAGCGCCCCGGGGTACTATGGCTACACCTTC.

A few counts support this clone. The chain's CDR3 is CASSQGVRKRNEQFF. The CDR3 DNA is TGCGCCAGCAGCCAAGGCGTCCGAAAGAGGAATGAGCAGTTCTTC. V is TRBV4-3 and J is TRBJ2-1; D not resolved. Per germline, CDR1 LGHNA and CDR2 YSLEER. Trimming removed 1 base at V and 7 bases at J, with 14 bases between. The CDR3 runs 15 residues.

The chain employs TRBV29-1 and TRBJ2-7; 7 bases align to TRBD1. Trimming cost V 6 bases and J 3 bases; bases outside gene matches: 2. Germline loops: CDR1 SQVTM, CDR2 ANQGSEA. This CDR3 comprises 11 residues. The CDR3 bases are TGCAGCGTGGCAGGGGGCTACGAGCAGTACTTC. It translates to CSVAGGYEQYF.

This clone has only one observation. The CDR3 DNA reads TGTGCCACCATGGGGAGTAGCACAGATACGCAGTATTTT. Protein sequence: CATMGSSTDTQYF. The chain uses TRBV15 and TRBJ2-3; maybe TRBD2 (5 bases). V lost 7 bases to trimming and J lost 0 bases, with 8 bases between them. Germline assignment: CDR1 LNHNV and CDR2 YYDKDF (reference sequence). This CDR3 is built from 13 residues.

This chain links TRBV4-1 with TRBJ2-2; 12 bases match TRBD2. Per the germline V gene, CDR1 is MGHRA and CDR2 is YSYEKL. V shed 2 bases and J 4 bases; nucleotides not matched to a gene: 5. The CDR3 is made up of 17 amino acids. Here the CDR3 reads CASSQRLAGVLTGELFF. CDR3 sequence (DNA): TGCGCCAGCAGCCAACGACTAGCGGGAGTCCTCACCGGGGAGCTGTTTTTT.

This clone was counted a few times. The chain uses TRBV4-3 and TRBJ2-1; D remains ambiguous. The germline V and J ends were trimmed by 1 base and 2 bases, with 12 bases remaining between them. This CDR3 is 16 amino acids long. CDR1 is LGHNA, CDR2 YSLEER, per germline. This CDR3 is CASSQGIARAYNEQFF. DNA of the CDR3: TGCGCCAGCAGCCAAGGTATAGCACGGGCCTACAATGAGCAGTTCTTC.

J is TRBJ2-7 and V is TRBV7-9; 8 nucleotides agree with TRBD2. CDR1 and CDR2 (germline): SEHNR, FQNEAQ (reference sequence). The CDR3 has 15 residues. With V trimmed by 1 base and J by 0 bases, 2 bases remained unmatched. The CDR3 here is CASSLDAGGSYEQYF. The CDR3 DNA sequence: TGTGCCAGCAGCTTAGATGCGGGGGGCTCCTACGAGCAGTACTTC. The full variable domain, in which reference TRBV7-9 and TRBJ2-7 provide the parts outside the CDR3, is DTGVSQNPRHKITKRGQNVTFRCDPISEHNRLYWYRQTLGQGPEFLTYFQNEAQLEKSRLLSDRFSAERPKGSFSTLEIQRTEQGDSAMYLCASSLDAGGSYEQYFGPGTRLTVT.

For this clone: The junction does not match germline at one end; this may be a read error. The chain is built from TRBV5-6 and TRBJ1-5, with D maybe TRBD1 (6 bases). This CDR3 has 17 residues. Germline V gene data show CDR1 as SGHDT and CDR2 as YYEEEE. The CDR3 region has the DNA TGTGCCAGCAGCTTGAGTAGGGGACACCTTAGCAGTCAGCCCCAGCATTTT. This codes for CASSLSRGHLSSQPQHF.

The chain uses TRBV28 and TRBJ2-1, with 8 bases identical to TRBD2. The J segment lost 1 base and the V segment lost 3 bases, leaving 17 bases of the junction unmatched. This CDR3 is 20 amino acids long. CDR1 and CDR2 from the germline V gene are MDHEN and SYDVKM. In DNA form, the CDR3 reads TGTGCCAGCAGTTTGTACGGGAGGGCCAGTTATTCGGCTTCCTACAATGAGCAGTTCTTC. It codes for CASSLYGRASYSASYNEQFF. The whole variable domain, remainder taken from reference TRBV28 and TRBJ2-1, is DVKVTQSSRYLVKRTGEKVFLECVQDMDHENMFWYRQDPGLGLRLIYFSYDVKMKEKGDIPEGYSVSREKKERFSLILESASTNQTSMYLCASSLYGRASYSASYNEQFFGPGTRLTVL.

This clone was picked up a small number of times. The rearrangement links TRBV28 to TRBJ1-2; maybe TRBD1 (6 bases). The V end was cut by 7 bases, the J end by 8 bases, with 20 bases between. CDR1 and CDR2 from the germline V gene are MDHEN and SYDVKM. The CDR3 length is 14 residues. CDR3 in DNA: TGTGCCAGCAATAGCCCAGGGGAGATCCACGGCTACACCTTC. As protein: CASNSPGEIHGYTF.

V is TRBV5-4 and J is TRBJ2-1; 12 bases fit TRBD1. The V gene end was trimmed by 4 bases and the J gene end by 4 bases; junction bases not matched to a gene: 9. CDR3 length: 17 amino acids. In germline, CDR1 is SGHNT, CDR2 YYREEE (reference sequence). This CDR3 reads CASSGGQGAAFYNEQFF. CDR3 nucleotide sequence: TGTGCCAGCAGCGGGGGACAGGGGGCGGCCTTTTACAATGAGCAGTTCTTC. Supplemented by reference TRBV5-4 and TRBJ2-1, the full variable domain reads ETGVTQSPTHLIKTRGQQVTLRCSSQSGHNTVSWYQQALGQGPQFIFQYYREEENGRGNFPPRFSGLQFPNYSSELNVNALELDDSALYLCASSGGQGAAFYNEQFFGPGTRLTVL.

This sequence joins TRBV6-1 and TRBJ2-7, with a weak D call TRBD2 (6 bases). The CDR3 is made up of 14 amino acids. Trimming took off 6 bases at V and 2 bases at J, with 14 bases between the two ends. CDR1 MNHNS and CDR2 SASEGT come from the germline V gene. The CDR3 bases are TGTGCCAGCAGCGTGGCGGGAAACACCTACGAGCAGTACTTC. Amino acid sequence: CASSVAGNTYEQYF.

This chain joins TRBV5-4 and TRBJ2-7, with unresolved D. The CDR3 spans 15 residues. From germline, CDR1 is SGHNT and CDR2 YYREEE (reference sequence). Trimming left V 0 bases short and J 3 bases short, with 13 bases between. This CDR3 is CASSLAGGYNYEQYF. The DNA of the CDR3 is TGTGCCAGCAGCTTGGCCGGCGGATACAACTACGAGCAGTACTTC.

The rearrangement joins TRBV6-5 to TRBJ2-5; 8 nucleotides agree with TRBD2. V gave up 5 bases and J gave up 2 bases; unmatched junction bases: 1. This CDR3 has 13 residues. The V gene's germline CDR1 is MNHEY and CDR2 SVGAGI. The CDR3 DNA reads as TGTGCCAGCAGTCGGGGGGGGCAAGAGACCCAGTACTTC. Its translation is CASSRGGQETQYF.

The CDR3 DNA reads as TGTGCCAGCAGTTTAACGGGGGGCGGCGGGGAGCTGTTTTTT. It is translated as CASSLTGGGGELFF. The rearrangement uses TRBV28 and TRBJ2-2; D is possibly TRBD2 (7 bases). CDR1 and CDR2 (germline): MDHEN, SYDVKM. This CDR3 has 14 amino acids. V was trimmed by 2 bases and J by 7 bases, leaving 11 bases between them.